This note documents a single T cell receptor beta chain sequence. CDR3 size: 16 residues. Per germline, CDR1 GTSNPN and CDR2 SVGIG (reference sequence). The V and J ends lost 1 base and 0 bases respectively, with 15 bases between them. Authors' methods: Reference gene primers were amplified, and this amplification served to estimate nucleated cell counts. Method: immunoSEQ multiplex PCR; TCRdb's copy keeps in-frame clones and lacks some. The D gene and trimming were derived from the DNA, and the V and J assignments and clone size from that table. Counted here are 300,000 to 400,000 clones, about 87% occurring once; the ten biggest clones make up 1.5% to 2%. This sample was included in a study of blood T cell repertoires in COVID-19. Followed longitudinally, the Seattle patients had been enrolled during active infection.

This receptor was taken from a woman aged 25 to 39 with COVID-19, enrolled during active disease. V usage is TRBV30 and J usage is TRBJ1-1; D gene unclear. The specimen was peripheral blood. The CDR3 reads CAWSGTAGAMNTEAFF. In DNA form, the CDR3 reads TGTGCCTGGAGTGGAACGGCAGGTGCCATGAACACTGAAGCTTTCTTT. Looking up the rest from reference TRBV30 and TRBJ1-1 gives the full variable domain: SQTIHQWPATLVQPVGSPLSLECTVEGTSNPNLYWYRQAAGRGLQLLFYSVGIGQISSEVPQNLSASRPQDRQFILSSKKLLLSDSGFYLCAWSGTAGAMNTEAFFGQGTRLTVV.